This TCR beta chain comes out of a study of blood T cells in healthy people across ages (dated by TCRdb to about 2015). Background for the entire study: In model experiments, roughly one uniquely barcoded TCR beta cDNA molecule per two T cells was captured by template switching. The donors were divided into four age groups: young (average about 15 years), middle-aged (roughly 40), aged (about 62) and long-lived (82). The study analyzed two additional independent replicas of 1 million unique cDNA reads from the same blood draw for two donors, one aged 18 to 30 and one aged 80 or older. To avoid experimental bias, donors of different ages were spread randomly across the sequencing lanes. To track age-related changes in TCR beta repertoire diversity, the study relied on deep sequencing normalized with unique cDNA molecular identifiers.

The donors were 40 or so Caucasian individuals from Russia, aged roughly 6 to 100 years, who were systemically healthy. Each donor gave 9.5 to 10 milliliters of peripheral blood, drawn into EDTA-treated Vacutainer tubes. PBMCs were isolated by Ficoll-Paque density-gradient centrifugation, with at least 7 million obtained per sample. Total RNA was extracted from PBMCs with Trizol reagent, with at least 5.5 micrograms obtained per sample. For every donor, flow cytometry on a PBMC aliquot measured the percentage of naive CD45RAhigh/CD27high T cells. The paper as a whole reports these results and caveats: As age increased, observed TCR beta diversity per million T cells dropped in a roughly linear way, and a significant reduction was already evident by age about 40. Compared with the aged group, the long-lived group had more naive CD4+ T cells, fewer expanded clones and increased TCR diversity, a pattern suggesting age selection. Total diversity estimates from one million sequenced T cells were considered lower bounds and underestimates. Bulk unsorted PBMC profiling prevented conclusive comparison of naive and antigen-experienced compartments. Donor CMV infection status was unknown, potentially confounding age-related changes in expanded clonotypes. A strong correlation was found between observed TCR beta diversity and the percentage of naive T cells measured by flow cytometry.

Including cysteine and phenylalanine, the CDR3 has 16 amino acids. Only the CDR3 DNA is retained, 48 bases long and in frame from the first base. Relative to germline, V is missing 0 bases and J is missing 5 bases, with 8 bases of the junction outside any gene match. From the germline V gene, CDR1 is LGHNA and CDR2 is YNFKEQ. There are a few counts of this clonotype. Which antigen it targets is not known. No clone much larger than this one lies a single base away; base qualities are absent. The library was produced with 5' RACE. The listed sequencing device is Illumina HiSeq 2500. A second 7 to 11 cycle PCR used a sample-barcoded 5' primer and a J-beta primer mix. A template-switch 5' adaptor carrying 12 random nucleotides introduced a unique molecular identifier onto each TCR beta cDNA molecule. Each sample yielded at least 3 million CDR3-containing paired-end reads. All of the RNA was converted into first-strand cDNA using the Mint cDNA synthesis kit, with a TRBC-specific oligonucleotide serving as the primer. After uracil-DNA glycosylase treatment, a first 18-cycle PCR used universal primers M1SS and BC2_uni_R on all cDNA. The original pipeline was this. For normalization, 1 million high-quality reads were randomly selected from each sample, with every read carrying a distinct molecular identifier. Instead of being binned into consensus sequences, reads that shared molecular identifiers were thrown out. MiTCR, set to a Q25 quality threshold and the strictest error-elimination algorithm, was used for CDR3 identification, clonotype clustering and error correction. A nonparametric unseen species model with Euler transformation was used to estimate lower-bound total TCR beta diversity. The public reads were run again by TCRdb, first through fastp at Q25 and then through MiXCR, and only productive beta chains were kept. Rows matching on CDR3 protein sequence are summarized as one entry with the most common DNA and genes. The V and J calls here are based on TCRdb, not the publication. Within this sample are 1.5 million to 2 million distinct CDR3 sequences, with around half of them counted one time only. Less than 2.5% of the sample lies in the top ten.

The receptor chain draws on TRBV4-2 and TRBJ2-5, with TRBD2 identical over 8 junction bases. Sequencing used blood. The TCR originated in a woman aged 40 to 49 in good health. DNA sequence: TGTGCCAGCAGCCAAGACGAAGCGGGGGCAGAGGAGACCCAGTACTTC. This sequence encodes CASSQDEAGAEETQYF.